The 21 T cell receptor beta chains below all came from one sample that was sequenced in a study of identical twins. TCRdb redid the calling of the 5' RACE reads with MiXCR, one entry per CDR3 protein. The table records approximately 280,000 distinct CDR3 sequences, under 9.5% of them present only once. The sample was also linked to a second study, of yellow fever vaccine responses in identical twins.

Material: memory (CD45RO+) T cells sorted from blood. The origin of the receptors is a woman under 30 in good health.

In its sample, this clonotype was seen many times. The chain recombines TRBV6-5 with TRBJ2-1; 9 bases fit TRBD1. From germline, CDR1 is MNHEY and CDR2 SVGAGI. V dropped 2 bases and J dropped 7; count of bases not matched to a gene: 6. CDR3 length equals 15 residues. The DNA for the CDR3 is TGTGCCAGCAGTTACGGGGGGACAGGGAAGAATGAGCAGTTCTTC. This gives the protein CASSYGGTGKNEQFF.

The chain combines TRBV2 with TRBJ2-3, with D possibly TRBD2 on 6 matching bases. The germline gives CDR1 SNHLY, CDR2 FYNNEI. V lost 6 bases to trimming and J lost 6 bases, with 16 bases between them. CDR3 length: 14 residues. The CDR3 spells CASRGGGNFDTQYF. CDR3 nucleotide sequence: TGTGCCAGCAGAGGTGGCGGGAATTTCGATACGCAGTATTTT.

A few counts support this clonotype. The rearrangement links TRBV4-3 to TRBJ1-5; 8 positions agree with TRBD1. From germline, CDR1 is LGHNA and CDR2 YSLEER. Germline trimming cut 1 base from V and 6 bases from J; bases unmatched to any gene: 11. The CDR3 runs 17 residues. CDR3 sequence: CASSQATRGQGGQPQHF. The CDR3 DNA is TGCGCCAGCAGCCAAGCAACCAGGGGGCAGGGTGGTCAGCCCCAGCATTTT.

The V gene is TRBV10-2, the J gene TRBJ2-7; D unclear. V dropped 0 bases and J dropped 3 bases, with 3 bases sitting between them. The CDR3 has 12 residues. Per the germline V gene, CDR1 is WSHSY and CDR2 is SAAADI. DNA of the CDR3: TGCGCCAGCAGTGAGTCCGGCTACGAGCAGTACTTC. Its protein is CASSESGYEQYF.

In this sample, this clonotype turned up many times. The rearrangement links TRBV11-2 to TRBJ2-3; 14 bases match TRBD2. CDR3 size: 17 residues. The V segment lost 5 bases and the J segment 3 bases; nucleotides outside the gene matches: 7. Germline V gene data show CDR1 as SGHAT and CDR2 as FQNNGV. The CDR3 sequence is CASSPRLAGGPTDTQYF. CDR3 nucleotides: TGTGCCAGCAGCCCACGACTAGCGGGAGGGCCAACAGATACGCAGTATTTT.

This clonotype was seen many times. The chain carries TRBV12-3 or TRBV12-4 and TRBJ2-7; D may be TRBD1 or TRBD2 (5 bases each). This CDR3 has 15 amino acids. V was cut by 6 bases and J by 2 bases, with 17 bases left in between. The CDR3 loop reads CASSLSRDRTYEQYF. CDR3 DNA sequence: TGTGCCAGCAGCCTGAGTCGGGACCGAACCTACGAGCAGTACTTC.

The CDR3 protein is CASSSREPGKTEAFF. The CDR3 DNA follows: TGTGCCAGCAGCTCCCGGGAGCCGGGGAAAACTGAAGCTTTCTTT. The chain has TRBV7-8 and TRBJ1-1; no reliable D call. Trimming removed 4 bases from V and 5 bases from J, with 17 bases in between. Looked up from germline, CDR1 is SGHVS and CDR2 is FQNEAQ. This CDR3 spans 15 amino acids.

The table lists this clonotype with many counts. The chain uses TRBV24-1 and TRBJ2-1, with 7 positions matching TRBD1. The CDR3 contains 14 residues. The V gene's germline CDR1 is KGHDR and CDR2 SFDVKD. The V segment lost 4 bases and the J segment 6 bases; nucleotides outside the gene matches: 5. This chain's CDR3 is CATSDPTGSNEQFF. The CDR3, as DNA: TGTGCCACCAGTGACCCGACAGGGTCCAATGAGCAGTTCTTC.

This clonotype has at least ten counts. The chain couples TRBV20-1 to TRBJ1-2; D unresolved. V was pared by 2 bases and J by 3 bases, with 7 bases between. CDR3 size: 12 residues. The germline V gene has CDR1 DFQATT and CDR2 SNEGSKA (reference sequence). In DNA form, the CDR3 reads TGCAGTGCTAGAAGGGTAGACTATGGCTACACCTTC. Its translation: CSARRVDYGYTF.

This clonotype was counted many times. The V gene is TRBV7-6, the J gene TRBJ1-5; 10 nucleotides agree with TRBD1. Trimming removed 5 bases from V and 0 bases from J; junction bases left unmatched: 7. The CDR3 has 17 residues. Germline V gene sequence: CDR1 SGHVS, CDR2 FNYEAQ. CDR3 in amino acids: CASSRGQGGNSNQPQHF. Here the CDR3 DNA reads TGTGCCAGCAGCCGCGGACAGGGGGGTAATAGCAATCAGCCCCAGCATTTT.

V and J are TRBV2 and TRBJ1-2; the D is unclear. CDR3 length: 13 amino acids. V shed 2 bases and J shed 3 bases, with 7 bases lying between them. Germline CDR1 reads SNHLY; CDR2 reads FYNNEI. This chain's CDR3 is CASSEMPDYGYTF. DNA for the CDR3: TGTGCCAGCAGTGAAATGCCCGACTATGGCTACACCTTC.

Many counts were recorded for this clonotype. The J gene is TRBJ2-5, the V gene TRBV5-1; D call uncertain. Trimming removed 0 bases at V and 5 bases at J, with 17 bases between. The CDR3 consists of 16 residues. CDR1 is SGHRS and CDR2 is YFSETQ in the germline V gene. CDR3 amino acids: CASSLGSSAVVETQYF. The CDR3 DNA reads TGCGCCAGCAGCTTGGGTAGCTCGGCCGTCGTGGAGACCCAGTACTTC.

This clonotype has a count of ten or more. The V and J genes are TRBV6-2 or TRBV6-3 and TRBJ2-3; 7 nucleotides align to TRBD2. With V trimmed by 2 bases and J by 4 bases, 6 bases remained unmatched. This CDR3 is 15 amino acids long. Germline V gives CDR1 MNHEY, CDR2 SVGEGT. Here the CDR3 reads CASSYGAGEADTQYF. The CDR3 DNA reads as TGTGCCAGCAGTTACGGGGCGGGAGAGGCAGATACGCAGTATTTT.

This clonotype was observed at least ten times. V usage is TRBV29-1 and J usage is TRBJ2-2; 11 bases align to TRBD2. Looked up from germline, CDR1 is SQVTM and CDR2 is ANQGSEA. The CDR3 spans 14 residues. Trimming removed 4 bases from V and 7 bases from J; junction bases left unmatched: 5. The CDR3 bases are TGCAGCGTTGTAGCGGGAGGGTTAAGCGGGGAGCTGTTTTTT. This encodes CSVVAGGLSGELFF.

Only a few counts were recorded for this clonotype. The chain joins TRBV5-5 to TRBJ1-5; D possibly corresponds to TRBD1 (5 bases). Germline CDR1 reads SGHKS; CDR2 reads YYEKEE (reference sequence). Trimming shortened V by 4 bases and J by 9 bases, and 14 bases separated the two germline ends. The CDR3 covers 13 residues. The CDR3 is CASSPRREGPQHF. CDR3 DNA: TGTGCCAGCAGCCCGCGCAGGGAAGGGCCCCAGCATTTT.

This clonotype was detected a few times. This chain connects TRBV11-2 to TRBJ1-5, with a possible D match to TRBD1 (5 bases). CDR1 and CDR2 (germline): SGHAT, FQNNGV. The CDR3 is 14 residues long. The V end lost 8 bases, the J end lost 3 bases, and 14 bases lay between the germline ends. CDR3 protein: CASSFGTHNQPQHF. In nucleotides, the CDR3 is TGTGCCAGCTCCTTTGGGACCCACAATCAGCCCCAGCATTTT.

The chain is built from TRBV7-9 and TRBJ2-1; D is perhaps TRBD1 (6 bases). With 8 bases removed from V and 0 bases from J, the gap between germline ends came to 14 bases. The germline V gene has CDR1 SEHNR and CDR2 FQNEAQ (reference sequence). CDR3 length equals 15 residues. The CDR3 reads CASARTGSSYNEQFF. CDR3 nucleotides: TGTGCCAGCGCCCGAACAGGGAGCTCCTACAATGAGCAGTTCTTC. The variable domain in full, with the rest retrieved from reference TRBV7-9 and TRBJ2-1, is DTGVSQNPRHKITKRGQNVTFRCDPISEHNRLYWYRQTLGQGPEFLTYFQNEAQLEKSRLLSDRFSAERPKGSFSTLEIQRTEQGDSAMYLCASARTGSSYNEQFFGPGTRLTVL.

This clonotype has a count of ten or more. The chain recombines TRBV5-1 with TRBJ1-1; 7 bases fit TRBD1. This CDR3 comprises 13 residues. Per the germline V gene, CDR1 is SGHRS and CDR2 is YFSETQ. After removal of 3 bases from V and 4 bases from J, the junction contained 3 bases not matched to a gene. In nucleotides, the CDR3 is TGCGCCAGCAGCTGGGGACAGTTCACTGAAGCTTTCTTT. As protein: CASSWGQFTEAFF.

This clonotype was seen repeatedly, ten times or more. The chain has TRBV5-5 and TRBJ2-1; D not resolved. Trimming removed 3 bases at V and 3 bases at J, with 13 bases between. Germline-derived CDR1 and CDR2 are SGHKS and YYEKEE (reference sequence). The CDR3 extends over 15 amino acids. The CDR3 region is CASSSAFEVYNEQFF. CDR3 sequence (DNA): TGTGCCAGCAGCTCCGCTTTTGAGGTCTACAATGAGCAGTTCTTC. The full variable domain, its missing parts supplied by reference TRBV5-5 and TRBJ2-1, is DAGVTQSPTHLIKTRGQQVTLRCSPISGHKSVSWYQQVLGQGPQFIFQYYEKEERGRGNFPDRFSARQFPNYSSELNVNALLLGDSALYLCASSSAFEVYNEQFFGPGTRLTVL.

The V gene is TRBV7-9, the J gene TRBJ2-5; the match to TRBD1 covers 9 bases. Looked up from germline, CDR1 is SEHNR and CDR2 is FQNEAQ (reference sequence). The J segment lost 5 bases and the V segment lost 4 bases, leaving 5 bases of the junction unmatched. The CDR3 contains 14 residues. The CDR3 nucleotides are TGTGCCAGCAGCTCTACAGGGGGCGGTGAGACCCAGTACTTC. As protein: CASSSTGGGETQYF.

This clonotype was detected many times. The chain couples TRBV7-7 to TRBJ2-1, with D possibly being TRBD1 or TRBD2 (5 bases each). V dropped 0 bases and J dropped 8 bases, with 8 bases sitting between them. CDR1 and CDR2 from the germline V gene are SSHAT and FNYEAQ (reference sequence). The CDR3 is 13 amino acids. CDR3 amino acids: CASSLALGDEQFF. The CDR3 region has the DNA TGTGCCAGCAGCTTAGCACTAGGGGATGAGCAGTTCTTC.